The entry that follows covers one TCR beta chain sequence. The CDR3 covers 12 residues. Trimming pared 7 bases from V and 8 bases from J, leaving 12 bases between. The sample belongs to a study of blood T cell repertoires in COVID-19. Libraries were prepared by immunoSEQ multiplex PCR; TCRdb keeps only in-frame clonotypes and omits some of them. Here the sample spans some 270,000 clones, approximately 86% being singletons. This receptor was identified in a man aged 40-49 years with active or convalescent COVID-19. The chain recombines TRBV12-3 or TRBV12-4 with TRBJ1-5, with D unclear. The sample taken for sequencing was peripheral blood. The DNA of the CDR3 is TGTGCCAGCACGACGGGGTTTAAGCCCCAGCATTTT. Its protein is CASTTGFKPQHF.